A selection of T cell receptor beta chains follows, all from one sample in a study of beta chain features in type 1 diabetes. Assay: immunoSEQ multiplex PCR; the TCRdb copy retains only in-frame clones and omits some. Counted here are some 330,000 clones, about 11% occurring once; the ten biggest clones make up roughly 0.014%. The source material was naive CD4+ T cells from blood. The receptors come from a woman aged 30 to 39 in good health. Both conserved end residues are trimmed from each CDR3.

TRBV7-8	TRBJ1-2	ASSFDSNYGYT
TRBV19	TRBJ1-5	ASSDEPQGRKPQH
TRBV29-1	TRBJ2-4	SVATGVVNIQY
TRBV7-3	TRBJ2-1	ASSLTSGGYNEQF
TRBV11-2	TRBJ2-7	ASSSSGTGTYEQY
TRBV29-1	TRBJ2-3	SVERFGGESTDTQY
TRBV4-3	TRBJ2-1	ASSQDLVGGGTYNEQF
TRBV4-2	TRBJ2-7	ASSPDRPYEQY
TRBV19	TRBJ2-7	ASSTDRGSYEQY
TRBV7-2	TRBJ1-1	ASSRNRGTEAF
TRBV29-1	TRBJ2-1	SVEVVRTGGNEQF
TRBV28	TRBJ1-4	ASSGATNEKLF
TRBV6-5	TRBJ2-1	ASSYVPERRQF
TRBV29-1	TRBJ2-7	SVLTGSGSYEQY
TRBV4-3	TRBJ2-2	ASSHDPGGRTGELF
TRBV5-1	TRBJ1-3	ASSVTTGLSGNTIY
TRBV19	TRBJ2-7	ASSQLAGGRYEQY
TRBV30	TRBJ2-1	AWSPGSWKRIYNEQF
TRBV7-3	TRBJ2-7	ASSLTSGTTYEQY
TRBV7-2	TRBJ2-1	ASSLEAGAYNEQF
TRBV29-1	TRBJ2-3	SLQENTDTQY
TRBV5-1	TRBJ2-2	ASSPGQGRTGELF
TRBV29-1	TRBJ1-4	SVVLQGRGEKLF
TRBV2	TRBJ2-5	ASSESEREGGETQY
TRBV28	TRBJ1-1	ASRIRQRLTEAF
TRBV4-2	TRBJ1-5	ASSQDRDSPNQPQH
TRBV2	TRBJ2-3	ASSLAGGHTDTQY
TRBV7-2	TRBJ2-7	ASSPQGKYEQY
TRBV6-1	TRBJ1-1	ASSDRPGGSTEAF
TRBV6-5	TRBJ1-5	ATEDRDGQPQH
TRBV18	TRBJ1-1	ASSPGQRTNTEAF
TRBV7-6	TRBJ2-1	ASSHQRLPYNEQF
TRBV23-1	TRBJ1-5	ASSQFKQGTQPQH
TRBV5-4	TRBJ2-6	ASSLGFGSGANVLT
TRBV30	TRBJ2-7	AWSGSSGRTNTYEQY
TRBV7-9	TRBJ1-2	ASSTGEGYT
TRBV9	TRBJ2-3	ASSVGQSDTQY
TRBV19	TRBJ2-1	ASSSPASGTEQF
TRBV28	TRBJ2-7	ASSSPWDTPYEQY
TRBV18	TRBJ2-3	ASSPRQGSSTDTQY
TRBV6-1	TRBJ1-2	ASSSDRAYGYT
TRBV5-4	TRBJ2-3	ASSLGSTSTDTQY
TRBV19	TRBJ2-1	ASSRTSGSSYNEQF
TRBV6-6	TRBJ2-5	ASSFTGDLETQY
TRBV29-1	TRBJ2-7	SVVGGVSSYEQY
TRBV2	TRBJ1-2	ASSVQGEGGYT
TRBV6-6	TRBJ2-7	ASSYSVSSYEQY
TRBV30	TRBJ1-5	AWTVTGDGQPQH
TRBV11-1	TRBJ1-1	ASSFGQDTEAF
TRBV6-5	TRBJ2-3	ASWEGTDTQY
TRBV5-6	TRBJ2-7	ASSSRGGEQY
TRBV4-1	TRBJ2-1	ASSQGVAGGNNEQF
TRBV7-9	TRBJ2-3	ASSLRSGTSGRDTQY
TRBV9	TRBJ2-3	ASSVGLAETTDTQY
TRBV27	TRBJ2-7	ASSTTSGTYEQY
TRBV9	TRBJ2-1	ASSAERNRGPYNEQF
TRBV19	TRBJ2-3	ASTRLAGGTDTQY